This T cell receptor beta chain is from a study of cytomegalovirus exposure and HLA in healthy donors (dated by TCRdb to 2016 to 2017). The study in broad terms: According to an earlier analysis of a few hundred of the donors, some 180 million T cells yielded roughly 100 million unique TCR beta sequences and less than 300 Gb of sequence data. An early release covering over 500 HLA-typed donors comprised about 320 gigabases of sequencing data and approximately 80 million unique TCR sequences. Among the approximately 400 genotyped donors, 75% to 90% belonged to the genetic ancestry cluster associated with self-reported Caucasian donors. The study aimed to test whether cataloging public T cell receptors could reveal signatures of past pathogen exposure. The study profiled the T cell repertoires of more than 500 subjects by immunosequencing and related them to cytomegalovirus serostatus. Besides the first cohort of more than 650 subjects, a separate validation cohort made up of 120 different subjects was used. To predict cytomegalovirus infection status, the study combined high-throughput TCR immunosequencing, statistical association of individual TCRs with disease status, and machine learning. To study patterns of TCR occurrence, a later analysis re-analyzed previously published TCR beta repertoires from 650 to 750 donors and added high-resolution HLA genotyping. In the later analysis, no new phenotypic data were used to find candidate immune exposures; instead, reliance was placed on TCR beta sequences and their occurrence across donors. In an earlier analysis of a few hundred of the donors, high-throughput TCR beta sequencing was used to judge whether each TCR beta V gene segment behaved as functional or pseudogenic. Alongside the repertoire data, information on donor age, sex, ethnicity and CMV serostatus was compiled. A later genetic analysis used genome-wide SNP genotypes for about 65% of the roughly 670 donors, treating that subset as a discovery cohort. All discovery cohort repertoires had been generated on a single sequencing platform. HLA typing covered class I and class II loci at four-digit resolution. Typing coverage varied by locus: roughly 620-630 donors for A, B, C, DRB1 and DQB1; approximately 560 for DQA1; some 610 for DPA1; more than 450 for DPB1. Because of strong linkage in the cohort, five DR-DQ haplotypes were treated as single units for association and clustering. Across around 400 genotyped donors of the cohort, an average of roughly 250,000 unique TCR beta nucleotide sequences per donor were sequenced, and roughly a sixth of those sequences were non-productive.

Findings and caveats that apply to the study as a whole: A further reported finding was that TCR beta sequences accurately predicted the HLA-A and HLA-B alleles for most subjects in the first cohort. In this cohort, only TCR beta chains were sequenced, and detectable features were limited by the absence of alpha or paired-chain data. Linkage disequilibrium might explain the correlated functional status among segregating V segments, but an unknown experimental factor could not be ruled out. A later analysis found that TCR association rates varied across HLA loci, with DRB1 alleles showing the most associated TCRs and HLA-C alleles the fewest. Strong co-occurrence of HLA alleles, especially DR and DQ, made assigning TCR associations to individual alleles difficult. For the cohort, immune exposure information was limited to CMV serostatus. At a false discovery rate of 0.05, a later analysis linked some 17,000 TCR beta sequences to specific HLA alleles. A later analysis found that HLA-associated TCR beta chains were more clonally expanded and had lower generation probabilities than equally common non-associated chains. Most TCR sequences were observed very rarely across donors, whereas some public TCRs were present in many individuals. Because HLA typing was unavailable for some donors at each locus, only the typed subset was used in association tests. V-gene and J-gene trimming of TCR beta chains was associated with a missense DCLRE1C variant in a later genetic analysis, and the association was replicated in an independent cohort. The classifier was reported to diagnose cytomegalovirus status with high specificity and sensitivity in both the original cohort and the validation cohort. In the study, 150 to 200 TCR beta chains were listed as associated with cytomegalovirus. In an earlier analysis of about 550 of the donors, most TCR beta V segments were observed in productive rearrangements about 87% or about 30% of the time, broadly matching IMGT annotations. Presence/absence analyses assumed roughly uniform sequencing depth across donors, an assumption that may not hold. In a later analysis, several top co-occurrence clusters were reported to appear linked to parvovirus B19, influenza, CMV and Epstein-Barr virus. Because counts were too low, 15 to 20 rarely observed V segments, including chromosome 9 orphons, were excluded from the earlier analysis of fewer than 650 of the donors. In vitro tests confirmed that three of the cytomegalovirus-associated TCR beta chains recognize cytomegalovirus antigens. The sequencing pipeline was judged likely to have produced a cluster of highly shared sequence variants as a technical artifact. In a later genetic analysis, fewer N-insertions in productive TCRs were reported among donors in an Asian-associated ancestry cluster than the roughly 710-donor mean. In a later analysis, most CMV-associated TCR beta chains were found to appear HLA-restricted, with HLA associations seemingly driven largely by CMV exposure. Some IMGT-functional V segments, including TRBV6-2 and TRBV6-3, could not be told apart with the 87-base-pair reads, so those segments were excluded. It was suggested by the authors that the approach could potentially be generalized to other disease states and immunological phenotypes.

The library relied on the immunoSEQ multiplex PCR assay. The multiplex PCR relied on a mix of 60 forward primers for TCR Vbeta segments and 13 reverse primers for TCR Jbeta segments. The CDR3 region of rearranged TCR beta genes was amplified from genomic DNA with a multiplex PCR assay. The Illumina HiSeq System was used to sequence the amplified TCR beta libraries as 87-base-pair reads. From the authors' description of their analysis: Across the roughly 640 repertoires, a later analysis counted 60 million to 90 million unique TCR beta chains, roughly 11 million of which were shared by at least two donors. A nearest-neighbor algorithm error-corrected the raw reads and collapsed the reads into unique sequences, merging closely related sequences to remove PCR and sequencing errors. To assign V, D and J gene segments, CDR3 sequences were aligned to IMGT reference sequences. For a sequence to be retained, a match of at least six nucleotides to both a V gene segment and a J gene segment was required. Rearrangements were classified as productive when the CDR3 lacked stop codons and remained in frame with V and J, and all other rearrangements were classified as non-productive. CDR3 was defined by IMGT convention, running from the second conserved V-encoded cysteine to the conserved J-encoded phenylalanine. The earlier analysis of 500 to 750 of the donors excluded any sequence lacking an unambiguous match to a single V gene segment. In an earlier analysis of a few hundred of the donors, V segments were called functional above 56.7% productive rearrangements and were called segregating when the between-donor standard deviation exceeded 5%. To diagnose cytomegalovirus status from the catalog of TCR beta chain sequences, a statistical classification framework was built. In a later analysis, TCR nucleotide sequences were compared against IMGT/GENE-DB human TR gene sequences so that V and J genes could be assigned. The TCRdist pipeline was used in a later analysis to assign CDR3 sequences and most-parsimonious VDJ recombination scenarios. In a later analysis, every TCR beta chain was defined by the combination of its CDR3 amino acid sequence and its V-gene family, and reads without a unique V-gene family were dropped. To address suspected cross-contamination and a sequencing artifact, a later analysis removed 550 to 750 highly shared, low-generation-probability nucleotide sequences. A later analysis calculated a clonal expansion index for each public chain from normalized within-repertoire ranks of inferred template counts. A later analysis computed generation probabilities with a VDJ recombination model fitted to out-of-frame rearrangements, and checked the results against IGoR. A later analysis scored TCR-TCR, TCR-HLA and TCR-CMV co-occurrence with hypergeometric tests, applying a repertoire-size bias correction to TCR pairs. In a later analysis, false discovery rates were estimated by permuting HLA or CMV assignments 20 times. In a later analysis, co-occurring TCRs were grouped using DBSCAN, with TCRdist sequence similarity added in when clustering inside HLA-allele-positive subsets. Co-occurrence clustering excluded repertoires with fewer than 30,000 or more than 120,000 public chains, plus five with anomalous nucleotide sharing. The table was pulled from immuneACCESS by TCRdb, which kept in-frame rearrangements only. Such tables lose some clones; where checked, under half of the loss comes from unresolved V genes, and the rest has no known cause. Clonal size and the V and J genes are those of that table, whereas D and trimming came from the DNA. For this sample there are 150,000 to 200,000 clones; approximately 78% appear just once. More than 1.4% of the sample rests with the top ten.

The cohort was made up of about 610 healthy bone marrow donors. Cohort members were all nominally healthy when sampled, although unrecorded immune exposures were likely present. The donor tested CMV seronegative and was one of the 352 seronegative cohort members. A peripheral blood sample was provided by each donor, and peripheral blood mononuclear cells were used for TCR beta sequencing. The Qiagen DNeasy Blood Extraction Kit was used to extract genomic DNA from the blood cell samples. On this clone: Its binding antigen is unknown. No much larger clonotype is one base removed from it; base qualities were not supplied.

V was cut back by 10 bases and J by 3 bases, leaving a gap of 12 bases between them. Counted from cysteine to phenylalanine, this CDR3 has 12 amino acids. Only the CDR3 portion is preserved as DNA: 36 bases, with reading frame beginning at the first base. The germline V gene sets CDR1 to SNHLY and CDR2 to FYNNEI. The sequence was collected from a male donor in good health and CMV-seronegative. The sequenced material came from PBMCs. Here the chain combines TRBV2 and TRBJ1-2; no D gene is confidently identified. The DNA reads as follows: TGTGCCACCATTTTGAGGGACTATGGCTACACCTTC. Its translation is CATILRDYGYTF.